What follows are 14 T cell receptor beta chains derived from one specimen sequenced in a study of cytomegalovirus exposure and HLA in healthy donors. The table came from immunoSEQ multiplex PCR; TCRdb's copy has only in-frame clones and leaves some out. This sample has about 180,000 clones, with 85% found just once. The source material was PBMCs. Every receptor here comes from a man aged 18 to 29 in good health and CMV-seropositive.

This rearrangement joins TRBV2 to TRBJ2-1; possible D gene TRBD2, 6 bases. Germline CDR1 is SNHLY and CDR2 is FYNNEI. Trimming took off 6 bases at V and 0 bases at J, with 12 bases between the two ends. The CDR3 is made up of 15 amino acids. CDR3 loop: CASRAGGSSYNEQFF. Written as DNA, the CDR3 is TGTGCCAGCAGAGCCGGGGGAAGCTCCTACAATGAGCAGTTCTTC.

The J gene is TRBJ2-5, the V gene TRBV28; 7 bases align to TRBD1. The CDR3 has 13 amino acids. Per germline, CDR1 MDHEN and CDR2 SYDVKM. Trimming at V came to 7 bases and at J to 5 bases, leaving 7 bases not matched to a gene. Here the CDR3 reads CASKGQPGETQYF. The DNA of the CDR3 is TGTGCCAGCAAGGGACAGCCTGGGGAGACCCAGTACTTC.

This chain links TRBV7-2 with TRBJ2-5; tentative D call: TRBD2 (5 bases). The CDR3 runs to 17 residues. Germline lookup yields CDR1 SGHTA and CDR2 FQGNSA. Trimming pared 1 base from V and 6 bases from J, leaving 21 bases between. The CDR3 nucleotides read TGTGCCAGCAGCTTAGACCCGGAGGTGTACCCCGGAAAGACCCAGTACTTC. Translating it yields CASSLDPEVYPGKTQYF.

The chain is built from TRBV14 and TRBJ2-7; D may be TRBD1 (5 bases). Germline V gene data show CDR1 as SGHDN and CDR2 as FVKESK. The CDR3 sequence is 14 residues long. V lost 3 bases and J 6 bases, leaving 15 bases between the germline ends. The CDR3 spells CASSHGLGVSEQYF. The CDR3 DNA reads TGTGCCAGCAGCCATGGATTAGGGGTCTCCGAGCAGTACTTC.

This sequence joins TRBV5-1 and TRBJ2-5, with D uncertain. The CDR3 runs to 13 residues. Germline CDR1 reads SGHRS; CDR2 reads YFSETQ. Trimming stripped 3 bases from V and 2 bases from J, with 8 bases between. The CDR3 sequence is CASSWQTQETQYF. CDR3 bases: TGCGCCAGCAGCTGGCAGACACAAGAGACCCAGTACTTC.

J is TRBJ1-5 and V is TRBV6-1; D is ambiguous. Trimming stripped 4 bases from V and 2 bases from J, with 9 bases between. This CDR3 is built from 14 residues. Germline V CDR1 and CDR2: MNHNS, SASEGT. The CDR3, as DNA: TGTGCCAGCAGTGGGAGAGGAGGCAATCAGCCCCAGCATTTT. The encoded protein is CASSGRGGNQPQHF.

CDR3 bases: TGTGCCATCGCCCGGACTATTCCAGATACGCAGTATTTT. It translates to CAIARTIPDTQYF. The chain uses TRBV10-3 and TRBJ2-3; possibly TRBD2 for D (6 bases). From germline, CDR1 is ENHRY and CDR2 SYGVKD. Trimming pared 8 bases from V and 4 bases from J, leaving 13 bases between. This CDR3 is 13 amino acids long.

The chain couples TRBV18 to TRBJ1-1; no definite D call. Germline V gene sequence: CDR1 KGHSH, CDR2 LQKENI. This CDR3 is 15 amino acids long. The V gene lost 3 bases and the J gene lost 4 bases, with 15 bases spanning the gap. CDR3 sequence reads: CASSPTAGPSTEAFF. CDR3 coding DNA: TGTGCCAGCTCACCTACGGCAGGCCCTTCCACTGAAGCTTTCTTT.

The rearrangement links TRBV5-1 to TRBJ1-2; tentative D call: TRBD1 (6 bases). Per germline, CDR1 SGHRS and CDR2 YFSETQ. This CDR3 comprises 14 residues. Trimming removed 4 bases at V and 4 bases at J, with 14 bases between. CDR3 nucleotide sequence: TGCGCCAGCAGCCCTGCGCAGGGGACCTATGGCTACACCTTC. This sequence encodes CASSPAQGTYGYTF. Supplemented by reference TRBV5-1 and TRBJ1-2, the full variable domain reads KAGVTQTPRYLIKTRGQQVTLSCSPISGHRSVSWYQQTPGQGLQFLFEYFSETQRNKGNFPGRFSGRQFSNSRSEMNVSTLELGDSALYLCASSPAQGTYGYTFGSGTRLTVV.

This clone was seen a handful of times. This rearrangement joins TRBV7-3 to TRBJ1-1; D ambiguous. Germline CDR1 reads SGHTA; CDR2 reads FQGTGA. The V and J ends lost 6 bases and 1 base respectively, with 15 bases between them. The CDR3 totals 15 residues. The CDR3 DNA reads TGTGCCAGCAGGTTGGAGGGTGTATCGAACACTGAAGCTTTCTTT. Amino acids: CASRLEGVSNTEAFF. Combining the CDR3 with reference TRBV7-3 and TRBJ1-1 gives the whole variable domain GAGVSQTPSNKVTEKGKYVELRCDPISGHTALYWYRQSLGQGPEFLIYFQGTGAADDSGLPNDRFFAVRPEGSVSTLKIQRTERGDSAVYLCASRLEGVSNTEAFFGQGTRLTVV.

J is TRBJ2-2 and V is TRBV30, with 10 bases fitting TRBD2. In germline, CDR1 is GTSNPN, CDR2 SVGIG (reference sequence). The V gene end was trimmed by 3 bases and the J gene end by 7 bases; junction bases not matched to a gene: 8. The CDR3 has 15 residues. CDR3: CAWSLLAGQLGELFF. CDR3 nucleotides: TGTGCCTGGAGCCTACTAGCGGGACAACTCGGGGAGCTGTTTTTT.

The chain recombines TRBV30 with TRBJ2-3, with D tentatively TRBD1 (5 bases). Trimming took 7 bases from V and 1 from J, leaving 18 bases between them. From germline, CDR1 is GTSNPN and CDR2 SVGIG (reference sequence). The CDR3 length is 15 residues. CDR3: CALRSGFQGTDTQYF. CDR3 DNA: TGTGCCTTAAGATCAGGGTTTCAGGGCACAGATACGCAGTATTTT.

This clone was found a few times. Different DNA sequences within this sample yield the same CDR3. This chain connects TRBV27 to TRBJ1-2, with D possibly TRBD1 on 5 matching bases. Germline CDR1 reads MNHEY; CDR2 reads SMNVEV (reference sequence). V was clipped by 6 bases and J by 0 bases, with 5 bases between them. This CDR3 region has 12 residues. The CDR3: CASRTANYGYTF. CDR3 nucleotides: TGTGCCAGCAGGACAGCTAACTATGGCTACACCTTC.

The chain employs TRBV9 and TRBJ1-3; 10 nucleotides align to TRBD1. This CDR3 contains 17 residues. Losses at the gene ends were 3 bases for V and 0 bases for J; bases not matched to a gene: 6. Germline-derived CDR1 and CDR2 are SGDLS and YYNGEE. For the CDR3, the DNA is TGTGCCAGCAGCGCTACCGGGACAGGGGTCTCTGGAAACACCATATATTTT. Translated: CASSATGTGVSGNTIYF.